The 12 T cell receptor beta chains in this list originate from one sample, sequenced in a study of blood T cell repertoires in COVID-19. TCRdb's table, derived via immunoSEQ multiplex PCR, lists solely in-frame clones and lacks some. The sample records approximately 28,000 clones, around 92% being singletons. The specimen was peripheral blood. All receptors derive from a woman aged 70 to 79 with COVID-19, enrolled during active disease.

In DNA form, the CDR3 reads TGTGCCAGCAGACAACAGGGGTCGGATAATTCACCCCTCCACTTT. It encodes CASRQQGSDNSPLHF. The chain employs TRBV2 and TRBJ1-6; 7 bases are a match to TRBD1. This CDR3 region has 15 residues. Per germline, CDR1 SNHLY and CDR2 FYNNEI. V gave up 6 bases and J gave up 5 bases; unmatched junction bases: 7.

The V gene is TRBV28, the J gene TRBJ1-2; possible D gene TRBD1, 6 bases. The germline V and J ends were trimmed by 7 bases and 7 bases, with 16 bases remaining between them. The CDR3 sequence is 13 residues long. Per the germline V gene, CDR1 is MDHEN and CDR2 is SYDVKM. The CDR3 DNA is TGTGCCAGCACCTCTGGGGGGGGCATTGGCTACACCTTC. This encodes CASTSGGGIGYTF.

Written as DNA, the CDR3 is TGTGCCGCTGGGAGAGGGGGATACAATGAGCAGTTCTTC. Translated: CAAGRGGYNEQFF. The chain is built from TRBV19 and TRBJ2-1, with TRBD1 as a possible D gene (6 bases). V was cut by 11 bases and J by 4 bases, with 15 bases left in between. This CDR3 spans 13 amino acids. Germline CDR1 reads LNHDA; CDR2 reads SQIVND (reference sequence). The whole variable domain, remainder taken from reference TRBV19 and TRBJ2-1, is DGGITQSPKYLFRKEGQNVTLSCEQNLNHDAMYWYRQDPGQGLRLIYYSQIVNDFQKGDIAEGYSVSREKKESFPLTVTSAQKNPTAFYLCAAGRGGYNEQFFGPGTRLTVL.

The rearrangement uses TRBV18 and TRBJ2-7, with 7 nucleotides matching TRBD1. The V and J ends lost 4 bases and 0 bases, in that order; junction bases with no gene match: 9. Per germline, CDR1 KGHSH and CDR2 LQKENI. The CDR3 has 16 residues. The CDR3 loop is CASSRGDSVSSYEQYF. The CDR3 region has the DNA TGTGCCAGCTCACGAGGGGACAGCGTCAGCTCCTACGAGCAGTACTTC.

The chain is built from TRBV28 and TRBJ2-1, with 11 bases identical to TRBD2. V lost 3 bases to trimming and J lost 11 bases; unmatched junction nucleotides: 6. The V gene's germline CDR1 is MDHEN and CDR2 SYDVKM. The CDR3 totals 14 residues. CDR3 loop: CASSFWLAGGKQFF. For the CDR3, the DNA is TGTGCCAGCAGTTTTTGGCTAGCGGGAGGTAAGCAGTTCTTC.

The chain employs TRBV5-1 and TRBJ2-7, with D possibly being TRBD1 (5 bases). Germline V lookup: CDR1 SGHRS, CDR2 YFSETQ. Trimming shortened V by 4 bases and J by 6 bases, and 20 bases separated the two germline ends. This CDR3 region has 15 residues. CDR3 amino acids: CASSQTPDSFSEQYF. DNA for the CDR3: TGCGCCAGCAGCCAAACACCCGACAGTTTTTCCGAGCAGTACTTC.

V gene TRBV24-1 combines with J gene TRBJ2-1; no clear D. This CDR3 has 13 residues. V lost 7 bases and J 2 bases, leaving 8 bases between the germline ends. Germline V CDR1 and CDR2: KGHDR, SFDVKD. The CDR3 loop reads CATSPPTYNEQFF. The CDR3 DNA sequence: TGTGCCACCAGCCCCCCCACCTACAATGAGCAGTTCTTC.

This chain connects TRBV7-9 to TRBJ1-2; D is possibly TRBD1 (6 bases). V gave up 1 base and J gave up 2 bases, with 11 bases separating them. The CDR3 length is 15 residues. Germline V CDR1 and CDR2: SEHNR, FQNEAQ (reference sequence). CDR3 sequence reads: CASSLGETGNYGYTF. The CDR3 region has the DNA TGTGCCAGCAGCTTAGGGGAGACAGGAAACTATGGCTACACCTTC.

This clone was detected only once. CDR3 nucleotides: TGTGCCAGCAACCCCGGGACAGGCAACCCCTCTGGGGCCAACGTCCTGACTTTC. Residues: CASNPGTGNPSGANVLTF. This chain links TRBV27 with TRBJ2-6, with 8 nucleotides matching TRBD1. V shed 7 bases and J 0 bases; nucleotides not matched to a gene: 11. CDR1 MNHEY and CDR2 SMNVEV come from the germline V gene (reference sequence). The CDR3 spans 18 residues.

The chain couples TRBV7-9 to TRBJ2-1, with TRBD2 matching over 12 bases. V lost 6 bases, J lost 5 bases, and 5 bases stayed unmatched. Germline V gives CDR1 SEHNR, CDR2 FQNEAQ (reference sequence). The CDR3 extends over 15 amino acids. The CDR3 bases are TGTGCCAGCAGTATACTAGCGGGAGGAGACAATGAGCAGTTCTTC. Its translation is CASSILAGGDNEQFF. Full variable domain (remainder filled in from reference TRBV7-9 and TRBJ2-1): DTGVSQNPRHKITKRGQNVTFRCDPISEHNRLYWYRQTLGQGPEFLTYFQNEAQLEKSRLLSDRFSAERPKGSFSTLEIQRTEQGDSAMYLCASSILAGGDNEQFFGPGTRLTVL.

There are a few counts of this clone. The chain joins TRBV29-1 to TRBJ2-1, with D perhaps matching TRBD2 (5 bases). The V and J ends lost 7 bases and 2 bases respectively, with 9 bases between them. The length of the CDR3 is 12 residues. Germline V CDR1 and CDR2: SQVTM, ANQGSEA. The CDR3 region has the DNA TGCAGCGCTCGAGGGACCTACAATGAGCAGTTCTTC. Translating gives CSARGTYNEQFF.

This chain connects TRBV28 to TRBJ2-2; TRBD1 agrees at 7 bases. Trimming took 6 bases from V and 5 from J; bases not matched to a gene: 9. The CDR3 is 15 amino acids. In germline, CDR1 is MDHEN, CDR2 SYDVKM. CDR3 in DNA: TGTGCCAGCAGCCTTGACAGGGCGAGGACCGGGGAGCTGTTTTTT. Its translation: CASSLDRARTGELFF.